This T cell receptor beta chain was profiled in a study of blood T cell repertoires in COVID-19. Study-level information: Sample material is recorded as cDNA or gDNA derived from T cells, B-cell-depleted T cells, or PBMCs.

The length of the CDR3 is 17 residues. CDR1 SGHNT and CDR2 YENEEA come from the germline V gene. V lost 4 bases, J lost 7 bases, and 14 bases stayed unmatched. The method was immunoSEQ multiplex PCR; TCRdb's version includes in-frame clones alone and lacks a portion of them. This sample has about 190,000 clones, with around four fifths found just once. The receptor's source is a man aged 30 to 39 with active or convalescent COVID-19. V gene TRBV11-3 combines with J gene TRBJ2-1; 9 bases map to TRBD2. The sequencing input was peripheral blood. CDR3 nucleotide sequence: TGTGCCAGCAGCTCGGGCCTGGGTAGCGGGGGTATGAATGAGCAGTTCTTC. Protein: CASSSGLGSGGMNEQFF. Full variable domain (outside the CDR3, taken from reference TRBV11-3 and TRBJ2-1): EAGVVQSPRYKIIEKKQPVAFWCNPISGHNTLYWYLQNLGQGPELLIRYENEEAVDDSQLPKDRFSAERLKGVDSTLKIQPAELGDSAVYLCASSSGLGSGGMNEQFFGPGTRLTVL.